This is a list of T cell receptor beta chains from one sample in a study of blood T cell repertoires in COVID-19. Some clones are missing from TCRdb's copy, which holds only in-frame ones; the method was immunoSEQ multiplex PCR. The repertoire includes about 140,000 clones, about 80% of them detected once, and around 1.4% sits in the top ten. The sequencing input was peripheral blood. Receptors originate from a human donor in a cohort sampled during active COVID-19. The CDR3 runs from the conserved cysteine through the conserved F or W. D genes are given only for firm matches. Clone size appears in some rows only: once, few, many, or a class for an expanded clone.

D	V	J	size	DNA	CDR3
TRBD1	TRBV5-8	TRBJ1-5	once	TGTGCCAGCAGCCAAGCCCCGGGACAGGGAGGAGTGGGCAATCAGCCCCAGCATTTT	CASSQAPGQGGVGNQPQHF
NA	TRBV6-5	TRBJ2-2	NA	TGTGCCAGCAGTTACCTCGAGACCGGGGAGCTGTTTTTT	CASSYLETGELFF
TRBD1	TRBV2	TRBJ2-5	NA	TGTGCCAGCAGCAAGCGAAGGGGTGGACAGGGGGCGGGAGAGACCCAGTACTTC	CASSKRRGGQGAGETQYF
NA	TRBV5-1	TRBJ1-6	NA	TGCGCCAGCAGCCGGGGGGCCCCAGACTCACCCCTCCACTTT	CASSRGAPDSPLHF
TRBD1	TRBV6-5	TRBJ1-6	NA	TGTGCCAGCCAGGGGGAAGGTTCACCCCTCCACTTT	CASQGEGSPLHF
NA	TRBV6-5	TRBJ1-1	NA	TGTGCCAGCAGCGCGGAGAACGCGAACACTGAAGCTTTCTTT	CASSAENANTEAFF
NA	TRBV19	TRBJ2-5	NA	TGTGCCAGTAGGGGCAGCCAAGAGACCCAGTACTTC	CASRGSQETQYF
NA	TRBV7-2	TRBJ2-3	NA	TGTGCCAGCAGCTTATGGGGCAGCCATTTAGGTACAGATACGCAGTATTTT	CASSLWGSHLGTDTQYF
NA	TRBV23-1	TRBJ2-6	NA	TGCGCCAGCAGCGGAGGGATACAGGGGACTGGGGCCAACGTCCTGACTTTC	CASSGGIQGTGANVLTF
NA	TRBV6-2/TRBV6-3	TRBJ1-2	few	TGTGCCAGCAGCCACGGGCTCGACAGTTCTTCCACCTTC	CASSHGLDSSSTF
TRBD2	TRBV28	TRBJ2-3	NA	TGTGCCAGCACTAGCGGAAGCACAGATACGCAGTATTTT	CASTSGSTDTQYF
NA	TRBV9	TRBJ2-7	NA	TGTGCCAGCAGCGTAGGAGTTACGGACTGGACCTACGAGCAGTACTTC	CASSVGVTDWTYEQYF
NA	TRBV5-1	TRBJ2-1	NA	TGCGCCAGCACGCCGGGGACAACCTTTACCAATGAGCAGTTCTTC	CASTPGTTFTNEQFF
NA	TRBV18	TRBJ1-3	NA	TGTGCCAGCTCACCACGACAGCCGAGCTCTGGAAACACCATATATTTT	CASSPRQPSSGNTIYF
TRBD1	TRBV7-9	TRBJ2-7	NA	TGTGCCAGCAGCTTAGCAGGGACAGGATCCTACGAGCAGTACTTC	CASSLAGTGSYEQYF
NA	TRBV29-1	TRBJ2-2	few	TGCAGCGTTGAGTGGGCCCCGGGGGAGCTGTTTTTT	CSVEWAPGELFF
TRBD2	TRBV6-1	TRBJ2-1	NA	TGTGCCAGCAGTGAAATGGGCCTAGCGGGAGTCAATGAGCAGTTCTTC	CASSEMGLAGVNEQFF
NA	TRBV25-1	TRBJ2-7	few	TGTGCCAGCAGTGCGGCGGGGAGGAGCGAGCAGTACTTC	CASSAAGRSEQYF
TRBD1	TRBV6-4	TRBJ1-6	NA	TGTGCCAGCAGTGGGACAGGGGATTCACCCCTCCACTTT	CASSGTGDSPLHF
TRBD1	TRBV7-9	TRBJ2-7	NA	TGTGCCAGCAGTCTCACAGGGGGTACCTACGAGCAGTACTTC	CASSLTGGTYEQYF
NA	TRBV19	TRBJ2-1	NA	TGTGCCAGTAGGGGTTGGGGCGTCTACTCCTACAATGAGCAGTTCTTC	CASRGWGVYSYNEQFF
TRBD1	TRBV19	TRBJ1-1	once	TGTGCCAGCCTGACAGGGATCGTGGGCAACACTGAAGCTTTCTTT	CASLTGIVGNTEAFF
NA	TRBV2	TRBJ1-2	NA	TGTGCCAGCAGTGAGGTCAGGGCCCTCTATGGCTACACCTTC	CASSEVRALYGYTF
TRBD2	TRBV4-2	TRBJ2-7	once	TGTGCCAGCAGCGCCGCCAAGCGGGGAGGAGGAGAGCAGTACTTC	CASSAAKRGGGEQYF
NA	TRBV9	TRBJ1-1	NA	TGTGCCAGCAGCCCCCCGGAAGGGAGAACTTTCTTT	CASSPPEGRTFF
NA	TRBV6-2/TRBV6-3	TRBJ2-5	once	TGTGCCAGCAGTCTATTCCAAGAGACCCAGTACTTC	CASSLFQETQYF
NA	TRBV19	TRBJ1-1	few	TGTGCCAGTAGTGCACAGGGAGCCACTGAAGCTTTCTTT	CASSAQGATEAFF